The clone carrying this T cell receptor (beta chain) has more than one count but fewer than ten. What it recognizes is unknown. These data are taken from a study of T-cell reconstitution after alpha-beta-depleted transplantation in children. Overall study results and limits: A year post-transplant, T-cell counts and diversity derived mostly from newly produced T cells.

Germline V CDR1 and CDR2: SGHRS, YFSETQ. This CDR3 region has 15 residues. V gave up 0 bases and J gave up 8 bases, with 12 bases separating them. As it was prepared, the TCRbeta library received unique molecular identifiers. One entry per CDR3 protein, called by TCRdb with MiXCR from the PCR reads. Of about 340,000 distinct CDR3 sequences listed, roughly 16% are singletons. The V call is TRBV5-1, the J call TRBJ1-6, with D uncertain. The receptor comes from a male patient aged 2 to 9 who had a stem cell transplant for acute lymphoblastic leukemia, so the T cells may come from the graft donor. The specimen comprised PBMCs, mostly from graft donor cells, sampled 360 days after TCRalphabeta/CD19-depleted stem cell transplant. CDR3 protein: CASSLGEGSYSPLHF. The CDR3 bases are TGCGCCAGCAGCTTGGGCGAGGGAAGCTATTCACCCCTCCACTTT.